This T cell receptor (beta chain) was documented in a study of blood T cell repertoires in COVID-19. The V and J ends lost 3 bases and 6 bases respectively, with 13 bases between them. This CDR3 comprises 14 residues. Germline CDR1 reads SEHNR; CDR2 reads FQNEAQ (reference sequence). Per the study methods: By means of reference gene primer amplification, nucleated cell counts were estimated. Assay: immunoSEQ multiplex PCR; the TCRdb copy retains only in-frame clones and omits some. The DNA was the basis for D and trimming; V, J and clone size are from that table. The sample gives under 250,000 clones, about four fifths of which show up once; roughly 4.7% is in the top ten.

V is TRBV7-9 and J is TRBJ2-3, with a tentative D call TRBD2 (5 bases). The sample consisted of peripheral blood. The clonotype originates from an older woman with acute or convalescent COVID-19. CDR3 bases: TGTGCCAGCAGCTTTGGACCGGGGATGGATACGCAGTATTTT. It yields the protein CASSFGPGMDTQYF.